The clone carrying this T cell receptor beta chain turned up a few times. Its antigen remains unidentified. Of the isolated RNA, all was reverse transcribed, and so the sequenced material was expressed TCRB transcripts. The table came from immunoSEQ multiplex PCR; TCRdb's copy has only in-frame clones and leaves some out. This table has some 270,000 clones, 11% appearing once. The sample belongs to a study of beta chain features in type 1 diabetes. Study in general: Age and gender were similar between patients and healthy donors, as were cell yields. Investigators examined approximately 100,000,000 sorted cells across all samples.

The CDR3 consists of 16 residues. In germline, CDR1 is MGHRA, CDR2 YSYEKL. Trimming took off 4 bases at V and 5 bases at J, with 20 bases between the two ends. Findings of the study overall: For Type 1 diabetes patients, all four CD4+ subsets carried TCRB CDR3s that were moderately but significantly shorter.

This sequence was found in a man aged 25-45 years with type 1 diabetes. The chain employs TRBV4-1 and TRBJ1-2, with D tentatively TRBD1 (6 bases). Material: naive CD4+ T cells from blood. The CDR3 reads CASSLGGGPIVYGYTF. DNA for the CDR3: TGCGCCAGCAGCCTCGGCGGGGGGCCCATCGTGTATGGCTACACCTTC.